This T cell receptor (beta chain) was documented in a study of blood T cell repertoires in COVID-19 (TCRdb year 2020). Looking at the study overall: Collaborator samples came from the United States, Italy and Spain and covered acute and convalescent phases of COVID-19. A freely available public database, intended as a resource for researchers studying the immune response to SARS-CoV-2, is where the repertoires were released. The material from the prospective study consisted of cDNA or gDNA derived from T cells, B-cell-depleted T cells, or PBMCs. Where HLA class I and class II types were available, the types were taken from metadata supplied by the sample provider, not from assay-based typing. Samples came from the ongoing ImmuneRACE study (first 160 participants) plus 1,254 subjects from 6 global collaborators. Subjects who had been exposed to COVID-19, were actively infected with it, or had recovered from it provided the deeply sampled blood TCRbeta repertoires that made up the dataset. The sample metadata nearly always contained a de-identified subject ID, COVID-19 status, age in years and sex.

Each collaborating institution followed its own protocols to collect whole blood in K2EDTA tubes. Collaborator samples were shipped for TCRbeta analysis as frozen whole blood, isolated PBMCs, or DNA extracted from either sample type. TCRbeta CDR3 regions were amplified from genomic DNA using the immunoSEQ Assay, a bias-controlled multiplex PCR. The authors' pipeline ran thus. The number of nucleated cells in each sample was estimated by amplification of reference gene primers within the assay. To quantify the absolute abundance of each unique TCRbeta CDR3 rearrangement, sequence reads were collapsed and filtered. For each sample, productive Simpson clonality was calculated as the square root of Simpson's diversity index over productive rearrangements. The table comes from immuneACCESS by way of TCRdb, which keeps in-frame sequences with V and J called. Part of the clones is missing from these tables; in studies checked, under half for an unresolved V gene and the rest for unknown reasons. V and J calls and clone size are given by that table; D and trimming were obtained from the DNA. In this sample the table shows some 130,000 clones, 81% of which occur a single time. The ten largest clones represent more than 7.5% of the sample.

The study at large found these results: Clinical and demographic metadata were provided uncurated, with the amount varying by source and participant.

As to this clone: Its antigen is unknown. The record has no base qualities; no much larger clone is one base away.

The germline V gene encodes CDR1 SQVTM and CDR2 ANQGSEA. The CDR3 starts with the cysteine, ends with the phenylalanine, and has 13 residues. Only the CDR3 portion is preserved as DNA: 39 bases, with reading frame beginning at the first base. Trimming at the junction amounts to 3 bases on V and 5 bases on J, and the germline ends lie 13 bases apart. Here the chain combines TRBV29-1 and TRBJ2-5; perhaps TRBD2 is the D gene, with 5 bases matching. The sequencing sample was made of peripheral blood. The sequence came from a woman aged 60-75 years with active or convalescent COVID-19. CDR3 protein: CSVEPGRGETQYF. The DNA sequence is TGCAGCGTTGAGCCCGGACGCGGGGAGACCCAGTACTTC.